One sample yielded the 5 T cell receptor beta chains listed below, sequenced in a study of CD8 T cells in ankylosing spondylitis. MiXCR, applied by TCRdb to the 5' RACE reads, yields one record per CDR3 protein. The table records about 220,000 distinct CDR3 sequences, roughly 24% of them present only once. Sample: blood, either unsorted or a sorted T cell fraction (not recorded which). The receptors stem from a male donor with ankylosing spondylitis or in good health (not recorded which).

This clonotype has a count of ten or more. For the CDR3, the DNA is TGCGCCAGCAGCGGTGGGACAGGGGCTTCCAAAAACATTCAGTACTTC. As protein: CASSGGTGASKNIQYF. The rearrangement joins TRBV5-1 to TRBJ2-4, with TRBD1 matching over 10 bases. The CDR3 has 16 residues. Trimming at V came to 4 bases and at J to 2 bases, leaving 6 bases not matched to a gene. CDR1 is SGHRS and CDR2 is YFSETQ in the germline V gene.

This clonotype has a count of ten or more. The chain carries TRBV7-2 and TRBJ1-2, with TRBD1 matching 8 bases. There are 13 residues in the CDR3. Unmatched junction bases numbered 3, after V lost 2 bases and J lost 7 bases. Germline V gene sequence: CDR1 SGHTA, CDR2 FQGNSA. The CDR3, as DNA: TGTGCCAGCAGCTTACAGGGGGCGCGTGGCTACACCTTC. Translating gives CASSLQGARGYTF.

This clonotype has ten or more counts. The chain joins TRBV29-1 to TRBJ1-5; 9 bases map to TRBD1. Germline V gene data show CDR1 as SQVTM and CDR2 as ANQGSEA. This CDR3 has 14 residues. V lost 6 bases, J lost 1 base, and 4 bases stayed unmatched. CDR3 region: CSVRQGGSNQPQHF. The CDR3 bases are TGCAGCGTACGACAGGGGGGGAGCAATCAGCCCCAGCATTTT.

The CDR3, as DNA: TGCAGTGCTACTGAGACGGGCTACGCGGGATACGAGCAGTACTTC. Amino acid sequence: CSATETGYAGYEQYF. The chain uses TRBV20-1 and TRBJ2-7, with a tentative D call TRBD2 (6 bases). Trimming took 4 bases from V and 4 from J, leaving 20 bases between them. The CDR3 has 15 amino acids. Germline V CDR1 and CDR2: DFQATT, SNEGSKA (reference sequence).

J is TRBJ2-7 and V is TRBV4-1; 12 bases match TRBD2. J was trimmed by 5 bases and V by 4 bases; bases with no gene match: 6. Per the germline V gene, CDR1 is MGHRA and CDR2 is YSYEKL. The CDR3 totals 15 residues. For the CDR3, the DNA is TGCGCCAGCAGCCGGTTGGGACTAGCGGGTGACGAGCAGTACTTC. Translated, it gives CASSRLGLAGDEQYF.